These T cell receptor beta chains were read from a single sample in a study of neoadjuvant anti-PD-1 for oral cavity cancer. Method: immunoSEQ multiplex PCR; TCRdb's copy keeps in-frame clones and lacks some. The sample records about 42,000 clones, 77% being singletons. This material consisted of PBMCs, taken after nivolumab (anti-PD-1) treatment. The receptors derive from a person aged 35-79 years with oral cavity squamous cell carcinoma. The CDR3 runs from the conserved cysteine through the conserved F or W.

V gene: TRBV9; CDR3 protein: CASSVGTRGNEQFF
V gene: TRBV6-1; CDR3 protein: CASSDVRLAAGELFF
V gene: TRBV28; CDR3 protein: CASSSWTGQGNQPQHF
V gene: TRBV5-6; CDR3 protein: CASEKGQESNYGYTF
V gene: TRBV27; CDR3 protein: CASRHTYRGLRNEQYF
V gene: TRBV7-2; CDR3 protein: CASSLTGLGNQPQHF
V gene: TRBV5-1; CDR3 protein: CASSNLQGGYTF
V gene: TRBV11-3; CDR3 protein: CASSTGLAGYEQYF
V gene: TRBV7-8; CDR3 protein: CASSLGGKGVYEQYF
V gene: TRBV27; CDR3 protein: CASSQGTGVMNTEAFF
V gene: TRBV6-1; CDR3 protein: CASKEGAVPEAFF
V gene: TRBV11-2; CDR3 protein: CASSNRQVKGEKLFF
V gene: TRBV4-1; CDR3 protein: CASSQEETAGYGYTF
V gene: TRBV2; CDR3 protein: CASSSNSGTSLNEQFF
V gene: TRBV6-6; CDR3 protein: CASSPPGLVNTGELFF
V gene: TRBV6-4; CDR3 protein: CASTLTELNTEAFF
V gene: TRBV2; CDR3 protein: CASRTQDRVPSTEAFF
V gene: TRBV5-4; CDR3 protein: CASSLGGLPTDTQYF